The rows below give T cell receptor beta chains drawn from one sample of a study of CD8 T cells in Susac syndrome. A single record per CDR3 protein comes from TCRdb applying MiXCR to the immunoSEQ multiplex PCR reads. The data show roughly 110,000 distinct CDR3 sequences, roughly 94% seen once. Sample: CD8+ T cells from PBMCs. These receptors all stem from a human donor with Susac syndrome. The CDR3 runs from the conserved cysteine through the conserved F or W. Each record gives: V gene, J gene, clone size, D gene, CDR3 protein, CDR3 DNA. D genes are given only for firm matches. The size field is filled for only some rows; it gives once, few, many or a size class.

v_call: TRBV20-1
j_call: TRBJ2-2
clone_size: NA
d_call: NA
cdr3_aa: CSALFTGELFF
cdr3_nt: TGCAGTGCTCTTTTCACCGGGGAGCTGTTTTTT

v_call: TRBV7-9
j_call: TRBJ2-1
clone_size: NA
d_call: NA
cdr3_aa: CASRLSSGDEQFF
cdr3_nt: TGTGCCAGCAGACTGAGTAGCGGAGATGAGCAGTTCTTC

v_call: TRBV3-1
j_call: TRBJ2-5
clone_size: once
d_call: NA
cdr3_aa: CASSQDPLLEGGQGETQYF
cdr3_nt: TGTGCCAGCAGCCAAGATCCCCTTCTCGAGGGGGGACAAGGAGAGACCCAGTACTTC

v_call: TRBV7-9
j_call: TRBJ1-6
clone_size: NA
d_call: NA
cdr3_aa: CASSLDSSGSPLHF
cdr3_nt: TGTGCCAGCAGCCTAGACAGTTCGGGCTCACCCCTCCACTTT

v_call: TRBV5-4
j_call: TRBJ2-7
clone_size: few
d_call: NA
cdr3_aa: CASSSGSYEQYF
cdr3_nt: TGTGCCAGCAGTTCCGGGTCCTACGAGCAGTACTTC

v_call: TRBV29-1
j_call: TRBJ1-2
clone_size: NA
d_call: NA
cdr3_aa: CSVPPEAGPTYGYTF
cdr3_nt: TGCAGCGTTCCACCCGAGGCGGGGCCGACCTATGGCTACACCTTC

v_call: TRBV29-1
j_call: TRBJ1-1
clone_size: NA
d_call: NA
cdr3_aa: CSVVWGTEAFF
cdr3_nt: TGCAGCGTTGTTTGGGGAACTGAAGCTTTCTTT

v_call: TRBV25-1
j_call: TRBJ2-3
clone_size: NA
d_call: TRBD2
cdr3_aa: CASSESWASGGPTDTQYF
cdr3_nt: TGTGCCAGCAGTGAAAGTTGGGCTAGCGGGGGGCCTACAGATACGCAGTATTTT

v_call: TRBV2
j_call: TRBJ2-1
clone_size: once
d_call: TRBD2
cdr3_aa: CAGTSGSYNEQFF
cdr3_nt: TGTGCCGGCACTAGCGGGTCCTACAATGAGCAGTTCTTC

v_call: TRBV7-8
j_call: TRBJ2-7
clone_size: NA
d_call: NA
cdr3_aa: CASRPGPSYEQYF
cdr3_nt: TGTGCCAGCAGACCTGGACCGAGCTACGAGCAGTACTTC

v_call: TRBV11-2
j_call: TRBJ2-5
clone_size: NA
d_call: NA
cdr3_aa: CASSLARQGQETQYF
cdr3_nt: TGTGCCAGCAGCTTAGCTCGGCAGGGGCAAGAGACCCAGTACTTC